The T cell receptor beta chain described here comes from a study of T-cell reconstitution after alpha-beta-depleted transplantation in children. Whole-study results and caveats: Alpha-beta T cells present about two months after transplant were reported to originate from several hundred expanded graft clones. The high TCRbeta diversity at day 60 in some patients came from surviving recipient T cells and thymic progenitors.

This clonotype was counted only a few times. Its antigen is unknown. Preparing the TCRbeta library involved the use of unique molecular identifiers. TCRdb re-called the PCR reads with MiXCR, one entry per CDR3 protein. Of about 420,000 distinct CDR3 sequences in the sample, 15% to 20% were seen once. Trimming took off 1 base at V and 2 bases at J, with 8 bases between the two ends. CDR3 size: 14 residues. In germline, CDR1 is DFQATT, CDR2 SNEGSKA (reference sequence). This TCR was recovered from a boy under two years old who had a stem cell transplant for Wiskott-Aldrich syndrome, so the T cells may come from the graft donor. This chain connects TRBV20-1 to TRBJ2-2; possible D gene TRBD2, 5 bases. Here the sequenced sample was PBMCs, mostly from graft donor cells, taken 360 days after TCRalphabeta/CD19-depleted stem cell transplant. CDR3 protein: CSARALANTGELFF. DNA of the CDR3: TGCAGTGCTAGAGCTCTAGCTAACACCGGGGAGCTGTTTTTT.